A few counts support the clone carrying this T cell receptor (beta chain). What it binds is unknown. The CDR3 is 14 residues long. Germline V gene lookup returns CDR1 SGHRS and CDR2 YFSETQ. The V end was cut by 4 bases, the J end by 0 bases, with 11 bases between. This record belongs to a study of T-cell memory formation after mild COVID-19. Overall study findings and caveats: Unconfirmed was the SARS-CoV-2 specificity of second-wave clones that peaked on day 37.

Each CDR3 protein is one row after TCRdb ran MiXCR on the 5' RACE reads. The sample holds approximately 500,000 distinct CDR3 sequences, roughly 25% seen once. The clonotype was recovered from an adult woman who had mild COVID-19 (a few samples of this study predate the infection). Cell type and time point are not known. This rearrangement joins TRBV5-1 to TRBJ2-7; D is unresolved. The sequenced material came from PBMCs or a T cell subset sorted from them (not recorded which). CDR3 residues: CASSAVLGSYEQYF. As DNA, the CDR3 is TGCGCCAGCAGCGCCGTTTTAGGCTCCTACGAGCAGTACTTC.